This T cell receptor (beta chain) comes out of a study of low-dose radiotherapy and immunotherapy resistance in tumors. Across the whole study: The study delivered 0.5 Gy per fraction every 2 weeks to Cohort 1, totaling 6.5 Gy. Both drugs were delivered intravenously to patients (nivolumab 240 mg every two weeks and ipilimumab 1 mg/kg every six weeks). Oral administration of aspirin 300 mg daily occurred for four cycles, commencing at cycle 1 day 1.

This clonotype is labeled medium-sized. With TRAV- and TRBV-specific primers, first-strand cDNA was made, covering the alpha and beta chains. Both a constant-region primer and a V-primer adapter served to amplify TCRs across 20 PCR cycles. Amplification (by in vitro transcription) was performed on isolated mRNA. TCRdb processed the reads anew with MiXCR; each CDR3 protein has one entry. The data hold roughly 39,000 distinct CDR3 sequences, with 31% observed a single time. Described time point: before trial treatment. CDR1 and CDR2 (germline): SQVTM, ANQGSEA. The CDR3 length is 16 residues. V gave up 0 bases and J gave up 1 base; unmatched junction bases: 8.

This specimen was PBMCs, taken before treatment. This clonotype was obtained from a male donor with gallbladder cancer. The rearrangement joins TRBV29-1 to TRBJ2-7; 8 nucleotides agree with TRBD2. In nucleotides, the CDR3 is TGCAGCGTTGAAGACATAAGGGCTAGCGGGTCCTACGAGCAGTACTTC. It encodes CSVEDIRASGSYEQYF.